These T cell receptor beta chains were read from a single sample in a study of ipilimumab plus nivolumab after autologous stem cell transplantation. TCRdb's copy holds only in-frame clones and misses some; the assay was immunoSEQ multiplex PCR. The sample contains tens of thousands of clones, under 85% of which appear only once. The specimen comprised PBMCs, sampled in a trial of ipilimumab plus nivolumab as post-transplant consolidation. These receptors were collected from a male donor with diffuse large B-cell lymphoma. Each CDR3 is given with its conserved first and last residue. The order of the fields is clone size, D gene, V gene, J gene, CDR3 DNA, CDR3 protein. The D gene is left open where the match is weak. Size tells how often a clone was seen (once, few, many) or the class of an expanded clone, and some rows leave it out.

size: .; D: .; V: TRBV6-5; J: TRBJ1-1; DNA: TGTGCCAGCAACGGGGGGGCCTTGGGGACTGAAGCTTTCTTT; CDR3: CASNGGALGTEAFF
size: .; D: .; V: TRBV19; J: TRBJ1-6; DNA: TGTGCCAGTCTTCAGCCCGGGGGGAATTCACCCCTCCACTTT; CDR3: CASLQPGGNSPLHF
size: .; D: .; V: TRBV6-6; J: TRBJ1-1; DNA: TGTGCCAGCCACAAGGCGGACCTGAACACTGAAGCTTTCTTT; CDR3: CASHKADLNTEAFF
size: once; D: .; V: TRBV11-2; J: TRBJ2-7; DNA: TGTGCCAGCAGTGAAGCCAGATACGAGCAGTACTTC; CDR3: CASSEARYEQYF
size: .; D: TRBD1; V: TRBV5-1; J: TRBJ1-5; DNA: TGCGCCAGCAGCCTGACAGGGTCCAGGAATCAGCCCCAGCATTTT; CDR3: CASSLTGSRNQPQHF
size: .; D: TRBD1; V: TRBV27; J: TRBJ2-7; DNA: TGTGCCAGCAGTCCATGGGACAGAGCCTACGAGCAGTACTTC; CDR3: CASSPWDRAYEQYF
size: .; D: .; V: TRBV19; J: TRBJ1-2; DNA: TGTGCCAGTAGTGGCCGAGGGACCTATGGCTACACCTTC; CDR3: CASSGRGTYGYTF
size: .; D: .; V: TRBV27; J: TRBJ1-5; DNA: TGTGCCAGCAGTTTATGGGGGGGACACGATCAGCCCCAGCATTTT; CDR3: CASSLWGGHDQPQHF
size: .; D: TRBD1; V: TRBV7-9; J: TRBJ2-1; DNA: TGTGCCAGCAGCTTAGGATTACAGGGGTCATACAATGAGCAGTTCTTC; CDR3: CASSLGLQGSYNEQFF
size: once; D: .; V: TRBV5-8; J: TRBJ1-5; DNA: TGTGCCAGCAAAGGAAGAGAGGATTTACAGTCTCAGCCCCAGCATTTT; CDR3: CASKGREDLQSQPQHF